This T cell receptor beta chain was captured in a study of shared clonotypes between healthy human individuals. Findings of the study overall: Sorted-subset sequencing was shown by rarefaction to be incomplete despite large depth.

As for this clone: Antigen: not known.

Generated by immunoSEQ multiplex PCR, the TCRdb table keeps only in-frame clones and is missing some. The sample has roughly 1,500,000 clones; 98% are singletons. Sequencing was carried out using naive CD4+ T cells sorted from blood. Subset indicated: CD45RA+ positively selected. This TCR came from a man aged 25 to 40 in good health.

In nucleotides, the CDR3 is TGCGCCAGCAGCTTGGGCCCAGTGAACTCTGGAAACACCATATATTTT. This codes for CASSLGPVNSGNTIYF. The chain carries TRBV5-1 and TRBJ1-3; D uncertain. Germline CDR1 and CDR2: SGHRS and YFSETQ. This CDR3 contains 16 residues. V was clipped by 0 bases and J by 0 bases, with 10 bases between them. Supplemented by reference TRBV5-1 and TRBJ1-3, the full variable domain reads KAGVTQTPRYLIKTRGQQVTLSCSPISGHRSVSWYQQTPGQGLQFLFEYFSETQRNKGNFPGRFSGRQFSNSRSEMNVSTLELGDSALYLCASSLGPVNSGNTIYFGEGSWLTVV.